The 17 T cell receptor beta chains in this list originate from one sample, sequenced in a study of T cells after yellow fever vaccination. TCRdb itself ran the 5' RACE reads through MiXCR, one entry per CDR3 protein. The table shows 310,000 or so distinct CDR3 sequences, with roughly 3.5% occurring only once. The sample in question was PBMCs, obtained on the day of the yellow fever booster vaccination. The receptors were sampled from a young man who received the YFV17D yellow fever vaccine.

The sample holds many counts of this clonotype. Mismatch with germline at one junction end may stem from a read error. This sequence joins TRBV7-2 and TRBJ2-2; 8 bases agree with TRBD2. This CDR3 contains 17 residues. From germline, CDR1 is SGHTA and CDR2 FQGNSA. CDR3 sequence: CASTLSPTSGVAGELFF. The CDR3 nucleotides read TGTGCCAGCACCTTAAGCCCCACTAGCGGTGTCGCCGGGGAGCTGTTTTTT.

This clonotype was detected a few times. The chain recombines TRBV14 with TRBJ2-7; the D gene is possibly TRBD1 (5 bases). The V and J ends lost 4 bases and 1 base respectively, with 11 bases between them. CDR3 size: 14 residues. The germline CDR1 and CDR2 sequences are SGHDN and FVKESK. CDR3 in DNA: TGTGCCAGCAGCCCCATGGGGCGGTCCTACGAGCAGTACTTC. It specifies CASSPMGRSYEQYF.

This clonotype has at least ten counts. This sequence joins TRBV5-1 and TRBJ2-7; 10 bases fit TRBD1. V trimming: 3 bases; J trimming: 4 bases; junction bases outside the gene matches: 1. Germline V gene sequence: CDR1 SGHRS, CDR2 YFSETQ. The CDR3 consists of 13 residues. The CDR3 bases are TGCGCCAGCAGCTGGGACAGGGGTTACGAGCAGTACGTC. Translated: CASSWDRGYEQYV.

In this sample, this clonotype turned up a few times. The chain uses TRBV18 and TRBJ1-1; D is ambiguous. V was clipped by 6 bases and J by 2 bases, with 19 bases between them. Germline-derived CDR1 and CDR2 are KGHSH and LQKENI. There are 16 residues in the CDR3. The CDR3 DNA is TGTGCCAGCTCTCCGGCCGCGAGAGGGAAAAACACTGAAGCTTTCTTT. Translating gives CASSPAARGKNTEAFF. Based on the CDR3 plus reference TRBV18 and TRBJ1-1, the full variable domain is NAGVMQNPRHLVRRRGQEARLRCSPMKGHSHVYWYRQLPEEGLKFMVYLQKENIIDESGMPKERFSAEFPKEGPSILRIQQVVRGDSAAYFCASSPAARGKNTEAFFGQGTRLTVV.

The V gene is TRBV12-3 or TRBV12-4, the J gene TRBJ1-1; D may be TRBD1 (5 bases). The CDR3 sequence is 14 residues long. V was cut by 4 bases and J by 1 base, with 10 bases left in between. The CDR3: CASSSGGTNTEAFF. CDR3 coding DNA: TGTGCCAGCAGTTCGGGGGGTACGAACACTGAAGCTTTCTTT.

The chain carries TRBV9 and TRBJ2-2, with 11 positions matching TRBD2. The CDR3 is made up of 16 amino acids. Germline-derived CDR1 and CDR2 are SGDLS and YYNGEE. The trim removed 0 bases at V and 6 bases at J, leaving 4 bases unmatched. The CDR3 region is CASSVGASGGSGELFF. The CDR3 nucleotides are TGTGCCAGCAGCGTAGGCGCTAGCGGGGGGTCCGGGGAGCTGTTTTTT.

The table lists this clonotype with a few counts. The chain joins TRBV7-9 to TRBJ2-5, with 10 bases identical to TRBD1. Trimming cost V 3 bases and J 0 bases; bases outside gene matches: 7. The CDR3 runs to 17 residues. Germline CDR1 SEHNR, CDR2 FQNEAQ (reference sequence). The CDR3 loop reads CASSFPRDRGDQETQYF. The DNA of the CDR3 is TGTGCCAGCAGCTTCCCCCGGGACAGGGGTGACCAAGAGACCCAGTACTTC. The complete variable domain, with remaining parts taken from reference TRBV7-9 and TRBJ2-5, reads DTGVSQNPRHKITKRGQNVTFRCDPISEHNRLYWYRQTLGQGPEFLTYFQNEAQLEKSRLLSDRFSAERPKGSFSTLEIQRTEQGDSAMYLCASSFPRDRGDQETQYFGPGTRLLVL.

The chain carries TRBV5-1 and TRBJ2-7; no firm D call. The V end lost 1 base, the J end lost 5 bases, and 13 bases lay between the germline ends. This CDR3 region has 14 residues. CDR1 is SGHRS, CDR2 YFSETQ, per germline. The CDR3 bases are TGCGCCAGCAGCTTGCCCGAGAGTGACGACGAGCAGTACTTC. Protein: CASSLPESDDEQYF.

This clonotype has a count of ten or more. The chain employs TRBV29-1 and TRBJ2-7; the match to TRBD1 covers 7 bases. Unmatched junction bases numbered 8, after V lost 2 bases and J lost 1 base. This CDR3 comprises 15 residues. Germline CDR1 reads SQVTM; CDR2 reads ANQGSEA. CDR3 DNA sequence: TGCAGCGTTGAATACCGGGACAGAGCTTCCTACGAGCAGTACTTC. The encoded protein is CSVEYRDRASYEQYF.

This clonotype has at least ten counts. This chain links TRBV2 with TRBJ1-2; D is ambiguous. This CDR3 region has 13 residues. Germline CDR1 reads SNHLY; CDR2 reads FYNNEI. Trimming removed 5 bases at V and 0 bases at J, with 7 bases between. The DNA of the CDR3 is TGTGCCAGCAGTACCACAGCTAACTATGGCTACACCTTC. The encoded protein is CASSTTANYGYTF.

This clonotype was observed a handful of times. DNA of the CDR3: TGTGCCAGCGGCGGGGGGGCCCCCTACAATGAGCAGTTCTTC. Protein sequence: CASGGGAPYNEQFF. V gene TRBV14 combines with J gene TRBJ2-1, with 9 nucleotides matching TRBD2. Germline trimming cut 8 bases from V and 2 bases from J; bases unmatched to any gene: 4. The germline V gene has CDR1 SGHDN and CDR2 FVKESK. This CDR3 is 14 amino acids long. Combining the CDR3 with reference TRBV14 and TRBJ2-1 gives the whole variable domain EAGVTQFPSHSVIEKGQTVTLRCDPISGHDNLYWYRRVMGKEIKFLLHFVKESKQDESGMPNNRFLAERTGGTYSTLKVQPAELEDSGVYFCASGGGAPYNEQFFGPGTRLTVL.

This clonotype was seen many times. The chain has TRBV5-1 and TRBJ2-5; D gene ambiguous. This CDR3 comprises 15 residues. Trimming pared 0 bases from V and 3 bases from J, leaving 12 bases between. CDR1 is SGHRS, CDR2 YFSETQ, per germline. The CDR3 coding sequence is TGCGCCAGCAGCTTGGCCGGCAGAGCCGAAGAGACCCAGTACTTC. Amino acids: CASSLAGRAEETQYF.

The chain combines TRBV12-2 with TRBJ2-7; the DNA was not used to check the table's D call, TRBD1. TRBV12-2 is a documented pseudogene. The CDR3 sequence is 14 residues long. In DNA form, the CDR3 reads TGTGCAAGTCGCTTAGACAGGGGAGAGTACGAGCAGTACGTC. It encodes CASRLDRGEYEQYV.

Many counts were recorded for this clonotype. The chain combines TRBV18 with TRBJ2-7; 7 nucleotides line up with TRBD1. From germline, CDR1 is KGHSH and CDR2 LQKENI. This CDR3 contains 13 residues. V gave up 4 bases and J gave up 6 bases; unmatched junction bases: 6. In nucleotides, the CDR3 is TGTGCCAGCTCACGAGACAGGGTTGGCGAGCAGTACGTC. Amino acids: CASSRDRVGEQYV.

This rearrangement joins TRBV11-2 to TRBJ1-2, with 10 bases that match TRBD1. The CDR3 totals 14 residues. V lost 5 bases and J lost 8; bases outside the gene matches: 8. Germline CDR1 reads SGHAT; CDR2 reads FQNNGV. The CDR3 sequence is CASSLGQGVQGYTF. The CDR3 DNA reads as TGTGCCAGCAGCCTCGGACAGGGGGTACAAGGCTACACCTTC.

The table lists this clonotype with many counts. This chain connects TRBV7-9 to TRBJ2-1; 13 bases fit TRBD2. J lost 6 bases, V lost 2 bases, and 4 bases had no gene match. Germline lookup yields CDR1 SEHNR and CDR2 FQNEAQ (reference sequence). The CDR3 totals 16 residues. CDR3 in DNA: TGTGCCAGCAGCTTATCCGGGACTAGCGGGGTCAATGAGCAGTTCTTC. Translation gives CASSLSGTSGVNEQFF.

This clonotype was counted a few times. The rearrangement uses TRBV4-1 and TRBJ2-2, with D possibly TRBD2 on 6 matching bases. Trimming removed 0 bases from V and 4 bases from J, with 15 bases in between. The CDR3 extends over 17 amino acids. The germline gives CDR1 MGHRA, CDR2 YSYEKL. CDR3 DNA: TGCGCCAGCAGCCAAGATGGCCTGGACTACCCCACCGGGGAGCTGTTTTTT. This sequence encodes CASSQDGLDYPTGELFF.